This TCR beta chain originates from a study of blood T cell repertoires in COVID-19. Under the authors' procedure: Estimation of nucleated cell counts was performed using reference gene primer amplification. The method was immunoSEQ multiplex PCR; TCRdb's version includes in-frame clones alone and lacks a portion of them. The V and J calls and clone size were taken over from that table, and D and trimming were inferred from the DNA. The table records 110,000 to 150,000 clones, roughly nine tenths of them present only once. This receptor was taken from a woman aged 60-75 years with active COVID-19. The sequenced sample was peripheral blood.

The CDR3 nucleotides read TGCGCCAGCAGCCAACTGGGACTAGCGGCCTACGAGCAGTACTTC. It codes for CASSQLGLAAYEQYF. The V call is TRBV4-1, the J call TRBJ2-7, with TRBD2 identical over 11 bases. Germline assignment: CDR1 MGHRA and CDR2 YSYEKL. The CDR3 contains 15 residues. After removal of 2 bases from V and 2 bases from J, the junction contained 2 bases not matched to a gene.